This T cell receptor (beta chain) was observed in a study of blood T cell repertoires in COVID-19. This clone was detected a few times. This CDR3 region has 14 residues. The V and J ends lost 2 bases and 4 bases respectively, with 9 bases between them. Looked up from germline, CDR1 is LGHDT and CDR2 is YNNKEL (reference sequence). Clones were sequenced by immunoSEQ multiplex PCR, and TCRdb holds only the in-frame ones, with some missing. The sample has 150,000 to 200,000 clones, approximately 80% seen once. This sequence was found in a human donor with acute or convalescent COVID-19. The donor label of this sample is uncertain. This sequence joins TRBV3-1 (or the pseudogene TRBV3-2) and TRBJ1-3; D remains unclear. The sample taken for sequencing was peripheral blood. The CDR3 loop is CASSQTYYGNTIYF. The CDR3 bases are TGTGCCAGCAGCCAAACTTATTACGGAAACACCATATATTTT.